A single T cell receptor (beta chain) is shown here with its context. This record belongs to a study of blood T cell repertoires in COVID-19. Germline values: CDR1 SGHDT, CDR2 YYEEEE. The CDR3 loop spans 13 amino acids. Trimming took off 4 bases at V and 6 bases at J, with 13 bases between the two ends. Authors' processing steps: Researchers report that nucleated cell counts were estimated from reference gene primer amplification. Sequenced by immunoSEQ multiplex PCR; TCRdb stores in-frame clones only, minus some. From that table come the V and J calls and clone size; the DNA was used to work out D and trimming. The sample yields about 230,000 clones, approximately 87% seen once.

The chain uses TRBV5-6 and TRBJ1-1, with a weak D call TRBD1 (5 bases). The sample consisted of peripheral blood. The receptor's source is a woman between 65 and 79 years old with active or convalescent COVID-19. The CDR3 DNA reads TGTGCCAGCAGCCACGACAGCAGCTCTGAAGCTTTCTTT. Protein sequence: CASSHDSSSEAFF.